Sequencing of this TCR beta chain was carried out in a study of beta chain features in type 1 diabetes (dated by TCRdb to between 2018 and 2020). In terms of the full investigation: Mean age, gender distribution, total cell number and subset yield did not differ between patients and healthy donors. A total of under 140,000,000 sorted cells were examined across all samples, and the number of cells per subset was strongly correlated with RNA yield. In the study, recently diagnosed type 1 diabetes patients and matched healthy donors were compared on the TCRB repertoires of their sorted circulating CD4+ T cell subsets. Regulatory and stem cell-like memory subsets were obtained from only 8 patients and roughly 8 healthy donors, while naive and central memory subsets were obtained from all 28 donors.

The junction carries 6 bases between V and J, which are trimmed by 6 bases and 3 bases respectively. Looking up the germline V gene yields CDR1 MNHEY and CDR2 SVGAGI. The CDR3 sequence holds 11 residues, the cysteine and phenylalanine included. Only the CDR3 part of the read is kept: 33 bases, read in frame from the first base. Each donor gave one peripheral blood draw, approximately 100 mL on average, collected into heparinised tubes. Naive, central memory, regulatory and stem cell-like memory CD4+ T cells were sorted on a BD FACSAria II using a panel including CD45RO, CCR7, CD25, CD127, CD95 and CD27. Every sorted population had a purity above 95%. PBMCs were separated immediately by Lymphoprep density gradient centrifugation and were stained directly, without being cultured. So that batch effects would be minimized, each experiment stained and sorted samples in pairs, pairing one healthy donor with one patient.

On this clone: The target of this receptor is not known. No clone much larger than this one lies a single base away; base qualities are absent.

The entire isolated RNA was reverse transcribed using the High Capacity cDNA Reverse Transcription Kit, and thus expressed TCRB transcripts were sequenced. Naive, central memory and regulatory T cell samples underwent deep immunoSEQ sequencing, averaging roughly 3.4 million total reads per sample. Sorted cells were lysed in RLT buffer and RNA was extracted with DNase-treated RNeasy Micro or Mini kits, depending on cell number. Each cell subset was processed on its own to prevent cross-contamination, while patient and healthy donor samples were processed together. The immunoSEQ multiplex PCR was used to amplify TCRB sequences from cDNA, generating 87-bp fragments that spanned the CDR3 region. Sequencing of the amplicons was done on the Illumina HiSeq platform. In the paper's pipeline: PCR bias was corrected computationally using synthetic template baselines, and reads within Hamming distance 2 were collapsed, with unmergeable singletons discarded. Reads were aligned to IMGT to assign V, D and J genes, CDR3 length, and insertions or deletions at six rearrangement sites. Within each subset, clonotype counts were normalized to sorted cell number, after which true diversity and Gini coefficients were computed with the tcR R package. The overlap coefficient, calculated on TCRB nucleotide sequences, was used to measure repertoire sharing. TCRdb holds this immuneACCESS table with in-frame rearrangements only. Some clones are missing; in checked studies, unresolved V genes explain under half, and the rest has no known cause. The V and J calls and clone size are taken from that table; D and trimming were inferred from the DNA. In this sample the table shows fewer than 55,000 clones, roughly 39% of which occur a single time. Approximately 1.3% of the sample belongs to the ten largest clones.

Findings and caveats that apply to the study as a whole: Naive, central memory and regulatory TCRB repertoires appeared more similar among patients than among healthy donors. At VDJ recombination sites, patients with type 1 diabetes made fewer insertions and deleted more nucleotides, a pattern implying thymic rearrangement abnormalities. In all four CD4+ subsets, TCRB CDR3 length was moderately but significantly shorter in type 1 diabetes patients. Because the HLA sub-analyses included only small numbers of individuals, any influence of HLA type on TCRB rearrangement was left unresolved. Because cDNA was sequenced instead of genomic DNA, highly expressing activated cells could be over-represented, though the groups showed no difference in activation or CD3 levels. Shorter templates might be favored by PCR, yet because patient and control samples were amplified and corrected together, any such skew would affect both groups equally.

The V and J genes are TRBV6-5 and TRBJ2-7; TRBD1 is perhaps the D gene, given 5 matching bases. The sample taken for sequencing was Tregs from blood. The cell subset or site label corresponds to: regulatory CD4+ T cells. This TCR came from a man between 25 and 39 years old with type 1 diabetes. Here the CDR3 is given as CASRDNYEQYF. The nucleotide sequence reads as follows: TGTGCCAGCAGGGACAACTACGAGCAGTACTTC.